This is a list of T cell receptor beta chains from one sample in a study of T cell responses to AZD1222 COVID-19 vaccine. The data were produced by immunoSEQ multiplex PCR, yet TCRdb's version contains in-frame clones alone and is incomplete. The table has about 140,000 clones, around 90% seen once. The material was peripheral blood, obtained on day 0 of AZD1222 vaccination. Every receptor here comes from an adult in good health. Each CDR3 is given with its conserved first and last residue. D genes are given only for firm matches. Rows may omit the clone size; those that give it use once, few, many or a size class.

d_call clone_size j_call v_call cdr3_aa cdr3_nt
TRBD1 . TRBJ1-6 TRBV2 CASSGGTGDSPLHF TGTGCCAGCAGTGGTGGGACAGGGGATTCACCCCTCCACTTT
. . TRBJ2-7 TRBV6-5 CASSYSSAGGVGEQYF TGTGCCAGCAGTTACTCGAGTGCGGGTGGGGTCGGGGAGCAGTACTTC
. . TRBJ2-5 TRBV29-1 CSVERGTDRRETQYF TGCAGCGTTGAACGTGGGACCGACAGGCGGGAGACCCAGTACTTC
. . TRBJ1-5 TRBV18 CASSPMRPQHF TGTGCCAGCTCACCAATGCGGCCCCAGCATTTT
TRBD2 . TRBJ2-2 TRBV2 CASSRLAGVPGELFF TGTGCCAGCAGTCGGCTAGCGGGAGTCCCCGGGGAGCTGTTTTTT
. once TRBJ1-1 TRBV28 CASSLRRGANTEAFF TGTGCCAGCAGTTTAAGGAGGGGGGCGAACACTGAAGCTTTCTTT
. many TRBJ2-1 TRBV5-1 CASSLGLVSNEQFF TGCGCCAGCAGCTTGGGACTAGTGAGCAATGAGCAGTTCTTC
TRBD2 . TRBJ2-2 TRBV2 CASSRGVLAGAMSGELFF TGTGCCAGCAGTAGGGGGGTACTAGCGGGAGCGATGAGCGGGGAGCTGTTTTTT
TRBD2 . TRBJ2-7 TRBV6-7 CASSYCGILAGGGGYEQYF TGTGCCAGCAGTTACTGTGGAATCCTAGCGGGAGGCGGGGGCTACGAGCAGTACTTC
. . TRBJ2-1 TRBV12-5 CASGQDQSSYNEQFF TGTGCTAGTGGTCAGGACCAGAGCTCCTACAATGAGCAGTTCTTC
. . TRBJ1-4 TRBV23-1 CASKTGGRRGEKLFF TGCGCCTCGAAGACCGGGGGGCGCCGGGGTGAAAAACTGTTTTTT
. . TRBJ1-5 TRBV5-5 CASSLGAAAQPQHF TGTGCCAGCAGCTTGGGGGCAGCCGCTCAGCCCCAGCATTTT
. few TRBJ1-2 TRBV28 CASTSQGPRRYGYTF TGTGCCAGCACATCACAGGGCCCGAGGCGGTATGGCTACACCTTC
TRBD1 . TRBJ1-2 TRBV12-3/TRBV12-4 CASRSTGGYGYTF TGTGCCAGCAGATCCACAGGGGGATATGGCTACACCTTC
. . TRBJ2-5 TRBV28 CASSGSVRGETQYF TGTGCCAGCAGTGGAAGCGTGAGAGGGGAGACCCAGTACTTC
TRBD1 . TRBJ1-6 TRBV19 CASSWVEGAGSPLHF TGTGCCAGTAGCTGGGTCGAGGGGGCCGGTTCACCCCTCCACTTT
. . TRBJ2-7 TRBV5-1 CASSWGGGTGEQYF TGCGCCAGCAGCTGGGGGGGCGGGACCGGCGAGCAGTACTTC
. few TRBJ1-5 TRBV29-1 CSVGDINQPQHF TGCAGCGTAGGGGACATCAATCAGCCCCAGCATTTT
. once TRBJ2-5 TRBV7-2 CASSLVGKETQYF TGTGCCAGCAGCTTAGTGGGGAAAGAGACCCAGTACTTC
. . TRBJ1-5 TRBV2 CASTLGGDSNQPQHF TGTGCCAGCACCCTAGGGGGTGATAGCAATCAGCCCCAGCATTTT
. . TRBJ1-1 TRBV7-3 CASSLTWGGAWDPKRGTEAFF TGTGCCAGCAGCTTAACCTGGGGTGGTGCCTGGGACCCAAAGAGGGGCACTGAAGCTTTCTTT
. . TRBJ2-5 TRBV28 CASSFKETQYF TGTGCCAGCAGTTTTAAAGAGACCCAGTACTTC
. . TRBJ1-1 TRBV14 CASSQRGSNTEAFF TGTGCCAGCAGCCAGAGGGGATCGAACACTGAAGCTTTCTTT
. . TRBJ1-3 TRBV5-1 CASSLLGASSGNTIYF TGCGCCAGCAGCTTATTGGGGGCGAGCTCTGGAAACACCATATATTTT
. . TRBJ2-1 TRBV6-5 CASSYSGISYNEQFF TGTGCCAGCAGTTACTCCGGGATTTCCTACAATGAGCAGTTCTTC
. . TRBJ2-7 TRBV2 CASSAGGQTYEQYF TGTGCCAGCAGTGCCGGAGGACAGACCTACGAGCAGTACTTC
. . TRBJ1-4 TRBV7-9 CASSFNREKLFF TGTGCCAGCAGCTTTAATCGGGAAAAACTGTTTTTT
TRBD1 . TRBJ1-2 TRBV10-2 CASSPTGGIYGYTF TGCGCCAGCAGCCCAACAGGGGGGATCTATGGCTACACCTTC
TRBD1 . TRBJ2-6 TRBV28 CASSPGTGRRSGANVLTF TGTGCCAGCAGTCCAGGGACAGGACGTAGGTCTGGGGCCAACGTCCTGACTTTC
. once TRBJ2-3 TRBV27 CASSLRADTQYF TGTGCCAGCAGTTTACGAGCAGATACGCAGTATTTT
. . TRBJ1-3 TRBV5-1 CASSLAGPSGNTIYF TGCGCCAGCAGCCTGGCGGGGCCCTCTGGAAACACCATATATTTT
. . TRBJ2-2 TRBV21-1 CASSKVIGWGTGAGELFF .
TRBD1 . TRBJ1-2 TRBV29-1 CSALDRDYGYTF TGCAGCGCCTTGGACAGGGACTATGGCTACACCTTC
TRBD1 once TRBJ2-2 TRBV29-1 CSVGGQGVRTGELFF TGCAGCGTTGGGGGGCAGGGGGTACGCACCGGGGAGCTGTTTTTT
. . TRBJ2-4 TRBV9 CASSAGRIAKNIQYF TGTGCCAGCAGCGCGGGACGGATAGCCAAAAACATTCAGTACTTC
TRBD2 . TRBJ2-1 TRBV19 CASSIGSTSGSSYNEQFF TGTGCCAGTAGTATCGGAAGTACTAGCGGTAGCTCCTACAATGAGCAGTTCTTC
TRBD2 few TRBJ2-7 TRBV2 CASSRIAGATYEQYF TGTGCCAGCAGCCGCATAGCGGGAGCTACCTACGAGCAGTACTTC
TRBD2 . TRBJ2-2 TRBV9 CASSPTSGRSGELFF TGTGCCAGCAGCCCGACTAGCGGGAGGTCCGGGGAGCTGTTTTTT
. . TRBJ2-4 TRBV7-9 CASSHGAAKNIQYF TGTGCCAGCAGCCACGGGGCGGCCAAAAACATTCAGTACTTC
. . TRBJ2-5 TRBV10-1 CASSARIGETQYF TGCGCCAGCAGTGCGCGGATTGGGGAGACCCAGTACTTC
. . TRBJ1-1 TRBV7-9 CASSSSRLGENTEAFF TGTGCCAGCAGCTCCTCACGATTGGGGGAGAACACTGAAGCTTTCTTT
. few TRBJ1-2 TRBV5-1 CASSLGAGTGYTF TGCGCCAGCAGCTTGGGGGCAGGGACGGGCTACACCTTC
. . TRBJ1-2 TRBV6-5 CASSYFGRGGEGYTF TGTGCCAGCAGTTACTTCGGCAGGGGTGGGGAAGGCTACACCTTC
TRBD1 once TRBJ2-3 TRBV5-4 CASSLEGTGGTPTDTQYF TGTGCCAGCAGCTTGGAGGGGACAGGGGGCACCCCCACAGATACGCAGTATTTT
. . TRBJ2-3 TRBV11-2 CASSLGVAGTDTQYF TGTGCCAGCAGCTTAGGGGTGGCTGGCACAGATACGCAGTATTTT
TRBD1 . TRBJ2-1 TRBV24-1 CATSESTGGSYNEQFF TGTGCCACCAGTGAGTCGACAGGGGGCTCTTACAATGAGCAGTTCTTC
. once TRBJ1-1 TRBV30 CACQGNTEAFF TGTGCCTGTCAGGGGAACACTGAAGCTTTCTTT
TRBD2 once TRBJ2-1 TRBV19 CASSRTGLAAYNEQFF TGTGCCAGTAGTAGAACGGGACTAGCGGCCTACAATGAGCAGTTCTTC
. . TRBJ2-7 TRBV7-2 CASSEQPLAIGEQYF TGTGCCAGCAGCGAACAACCCCTAGCGATTGGGGAGCAGTACTTC
. . TRBJ1-1 TRBV5-1 CASSLDGANTEAFF TGCGCCAGCAGCTTGGACGGAGCGAACACTGAAGCTTTCTTT
. . TRBJ2-7 TRBV6-1 CASSDQGGTYEQYF TGTGCCAGCAGTGACCAGGGAGGTACCTACGAGCAGTACTTC
. . TRBJ2-7 TRBV29-1 CSVVLGLHAYEQYF TGCAGCGTTGTGTTAGGGCTCCACGCCTACGAGCAGTACTTC
TRBD1 . TRBJ2-5 TRBV5-6 CASSFRRDSRGTQYF TGTGCCAGCAGTTTCCGAAGGGACAGCCGGGGGACCCAGTACTTC